These 17 T cell receptor beta chains were sequenced from one sample in a study of CD8+CD57+ T cells in acquired aplastic anemia (dated by TCRdb to the late 2010s). The sequencing machine was an Illumina HiSeq 2000. Profiling of TCR beta VDJ combinations and CDR3 sequences used genomic DNA as the template. The raw public data were reprocessed by TCRdb itself: fastp quality trimming at Q25, MiXCR clonotype calling, in-frame beta chains only. CDR3 protein duplicates are merged, each entry listing the most common genes and DNA. The sample has roughly 150,000 distinct CDR3 sequences on record, approximately 40% of them singletons. Together, the top ten hold 1.1% of the sample. The sample consisted of sorted CD4+, CD8+, or CD8+CD57+ T cells (not recorded which) from PBMCs. The receptor set was obtained from a human donor in good health.

The J gene is TRBJ1-2, the V gene TRBV19; the D is unclear. The V end lost 6 bases, the J end lost 3 bases, and 2 bases lay between the germline ends. The germline gives CDR1 LNHDA, CDR2 SQIVND (reference sequence). The CDR3 runs to 10 residues. The CDR3 here is CASRDYGYTF. In DNA form, the CDR3 reads TGTGCCAGTAGAGACTATGGCTACACCTTC.

CDR3 protein: CSVIRSMDYEQYF. The CDR3 DNA sequence: TGCAGCGTGATAAGGTCGATGGACTACGAGCAGTACTTC. This chain uses TRBV29-1 with TRBJ2-7; no clear D gene. The germline gives CDR1 SQVTM, CDR2 ANQGSEA. With 6 bases removed from V and 3 bases from J, the gap between germline ends came to 15 bases. The CDR3 runs 13 residues.

This clonotype was counted many times. V is TRBV18 and J is TRBJ1-6; D remains ambiguous. The germline gives CDR1 KGHSH, CDR2 LQKENI. This CDR3 spans 13 amino acids. Trimming shortened V by 3 bases and J by 0 bases, and 0 bases separated the two germline ends. CDR3 sequence reads: CASSPSYNSPLHF. DNA of the CDR3: TGTGCCAGCTCACCCTCCTATAATTCACCCCTCCACTTT.

This clonotype was seen repeatedly, ten times or more. The V call is TRBV9, the J call TRBJ2-5; D remains ambiguous. CDR1 and CDR2 (germline): SGDLS, YYNGEE. This CDR3 comprises 14 residues. V was trimmed by 0 bases and J by 5 bases, leaving 11 bases between them. The CDR3 region has the DNA TGTGCCAGCAGCGTAGATCTGGGGTCCGAGACCCAGTACTTC. Amino acid sequence: CASSVDLGSETQYF.

V gene TRBV4-1 combines with J gene TRBJ2-3; 11 bases are shared with TRBD2. Germline V CDR1 and CDR2: MGHRA, YSYEKL. Trimming at V came to 0 bases and at J to 10 bases, leaving 9 bases not matched to a gene. The CDR3 contains 16 residues. CDR3 amino acids: CASSQDDPSGRQSQYF. CDR3 coding DNA: TGCGCCAGCAGCCAAGATGATCCTAGCGGGAGGCAGTCGCAGTATTTT.

The rearrangement links TRBV29-1 to TRBJ1-1; D remains ambiguous. V dropped 3 bases and J dropped 1 base, with 6 bases sitting between them. The CDR3 covers 12 residues. Germline V gives CDR1 SQVTM, CDR2 ANQGSEA. The CDR3 DNA is TGCAGCGTTGAGATCTCGAACACTGAAGCTTTCTTT. It yields the protein CSVEISNTEAFF.

This clonotype is judged medium-sized. The gene calls are TRBV7-9 and TRBJ2-3; D gene unclear. Trimming pared 5 bases from V and 0 bases from J, leaving 9 bases between. The CDR3 covers 14 residues. Per the germline V gene, CDR1 is SEHNR and CDR2 is FQNEAQ (reference sequence). The DNA of the CDR3 is TGTGCCAGCAGCGGACGAGGTAGCACAGATACGCAGTATTTT. Protein product: CASSGRGSTDTQYF.

This clonotype came up many times. The chain uses TRBV9 and TRBJ2-1; no clear D gene. Trimming pared 5 bases from V and 0 bases from J, leaving 12 bases between. In germline, CDR1 is SGDLS, CDR2 YYNGEE. The CDR3 covers 15 residues. The CDR3 is CASSQDPSSYNEQFF. CDR3 sequence (DNA): TGTGCCAGCAGTCAAGACCCAAGCTCCTACAATGAGCAGTTCTTC.

In this sample, this clonotype turned up many times. V gene TRBV4-1 combines with J gene TRBJ1-5; TRBD1 agrees at 7 bases. Germline trimming cut 0 bases from V and 6 bases from J; bases unmatched to any gene: 8. CDR3 length equals 16 residues. Germline loops: CDR1 MGHRA, CDR2 YSYEKL. For the CDR3, the DNA is TGCGCCAGCAGCCAAGAAGTAGGGGGCCGTGGTCAGCCCCAGCATTTT. Protein: CASSQEVGGRGQPQHF.

This chain links TRBV19 with TRBJ1-2; TRBD1 aligns across 7 bases. This CDR3 has 17 residues. The junction had 9 bases not matched to a gene; V was cut back by 2 bases and J by 0 bases. Looked up from germline, CDR1 is LNHDA and CDR2 is SQIVND (reference sequence). CDR3 protein: CASSISHVTGANYGYTF. In DNA form, the CDR3 reads TGTGCCAGTAGTATATCCCACGTTACAGGGGCTAACTATGGCTACACCTTC.

In this sample, this clonotype turned up many times. The V gene is TRBV19, the J gene TRBJ1-3; D not certain. There are 13 residues in the CDR3. V was cut by 10 bases and J by 1 base, with 11 bases left in between. The germline gives CDR1 LNHDA, CDR2 SQIVND (reference sequence). The chain's CDR3 is CATIQPSGNTIYF. The DNA for the CDR3 is TGTGCCACGATACAGCCGTCTGGAAACACCATATATTTT.

This clonotype was picked up many times. The V gene is TRBV5-1, the J gene TRBJ1-3; unclear D gene. CDR1 is SGHRS, CDR2 YFSETQ, per germline. With 8 bases removed from V and 0 bases from J, the gap between germline ends came to 12 bases. This CDR3 spans 14 amino acids. The CDR3 nucleotides are TGCGCCAGTGGGGAGTCGGGCTCTGGAAACACCATATATTTT. It specifies CASGESGSGNTIYF.

Only a few counts were recorded for this clonotype. The chain couples TRBV2 to TRBJ2-7; 7 positions agree with TRBD1. Per the germline V gene, CDR1 is SNHLY and CDR2 is FYNNEI. J lost 0 bases, V lost 6 bases, and 5 bases had no gene match. The CDR3 has 14 residues. CDR3 nucleotide sequence: TGTGCCAGCAGAGGGACAGCTCTCTCCTACGAGCAGTACTTC. Encoded protein: CASRGTALSYEQYF.

This clonotype turned up a few times. This chain's CDR3 is CASRRQGSHEQYF. The DNA of the CDR3 is TGTGCCAGCAGAAGACAGGGTTCCCACGAGCAGTACTTC. The V gene is TRBV28, the J gene TRBJ2-7; 7 nucleotides agree with TRBD1. CDR1 is MDHEN, CDR2 SYDVKM, per germline. V gave up 6 bases and J gave up 5 bases; unmatched junction bases: 7. This CDR3 region has 13 residues.

Regarding this clonotype: A much larger clone sits a single nucleotide away, making a read error possible. The CDR3, as DNA: TGTGCCAGCAGCTCCGAGCTTTATGAGCAGTTCTTC. It is translated as CASSSELYEQFF. V is TRBV7-3 and J is TRBJ2-1; D gene ambiguous. This CDR3 region has 12 residues. The ends were cut back, 4 bases at V and 8 bases at J, with 9 bases in the middle. Germline V gives CDR1 SGHTA, CDR2 FQGTGA.

The V gene is TRBV6-1, the J gene TRBJ2-3, with D possibly being TRBD1 (6 bases). V lost 5 bases to trimming and J lost 3 bases, with 21 bases between them. CDR1 and CDR2 from the germline V gene are MNHNS and SASEGT. This CDR3 is 17 amino acids long. The CDR3 coding sequence is TGTGCCAGCAGTCCCCGCACAACAGGGAAAAAGACAGATACGCAGTATTTT. It specifies CASSPRTTGKKTDTQYF.

The chain is built from TRBV7-2 and TRBJ1-1; D is undetermined. V lost 3 bases and J 3 bases, leaving 11 bases between the germline ends. The CDR3 spans 14 residues. Germline V gene data show CDR1 as SGHTA and CDR2 as FQGNSA. The CDR3 DNA reads as TGTGCCAGCAGCTTGGACGGTAGGGACACTGAAGCTTTCTTT. This translates into CASSLDGRDTEAFF. The entire variable domain, with the rest obtained from reference TRBV7-2 and TRBJ1-1, is as follows: GAGVSQSPSNKVTEKGKDVELRCDPISGHTALYWYRQSLGQGLEFLIYFQGNSAPDKSGLPSDRFSAERTGGSVSTLTIQRTQQEDSAVYLCASSLDGRDTEAFFGQGTRLTVV.